A selection of T cell receptor beta chains follows, all from one sample in a study of T-cell memory formation after mild COVID-19. TCRdb itself ran the 5' RACE reads through MiXCR, one entry per CDR3 protein. Here the sample spans hundreds of thousands of distinct CDR3 sequences, roughly 18% being singletons. Sequenced input: PBMCs or a T cell subset sorted from them (not recorded which). Receptors were obtained from an adult woman who had mild COVID-19 (a few samples of this study predate the infection). Cell type and time point are not known. The conserved cysteine and the conserved F or W are not part of the CDR3 here. Fields, in order: CDR3 protein, V gene, J gene.

ASSDKGLGGNEQF	TRBV2	TRBJ2-1
ASSLWTSGSNTGELF	TRBV5-5	TRBJ2-2
ASSPGTPPTYEQY	TRBV7-2	TRBJ2-7
ASRGDTDTQY	TRBV5-1	TRBJ2-3
ASRGRTTGEPLVSETQY	TRBV6-1	TRBJ2-5
ASSLGLASSYNEQF	TRBV7-2	TRBJ2-1
SVEAKGFYGYT	TRBV29-1	TRBJ1-2
SALTYSGNTIY	TRBV20-1	TRBJ1-3
ASSSEPNTGELF	TRBV7-3	TRBJ2-2
ASSLAPGAGMLEQF	TRBV7-2	TRBJ2-1
ASSQDQDYIYEQY	TRBV4-3	TRBJ2-7
AIAGVANTEAF	TRBV10-3	TRBJ1-1
ASSVHISAERREKLF	TRBV9	TRBJ1-4
ASSLGTKADTQY	TRBV5-6	TRBJ2-3
SAAGLYEQF	TRBV20-1	TRBJ2-1
ASRRGTRDEQY	TRBV3-1	TRBJ2-7
ASSVAETEFGETQY	TRBV9	TRBJ2-5
ASSLAGTRESSSEQY	TRBV7-6	TRBJ2-7
ASRDFAVSGTQY	TRBV19	TRBJ2-3
ASSEAWTGQGEAF	TRBV6-1	TRBJ1-1